The 9 T cell receptor beta chains reported below all come from one sample, sequenced in a study of control samples from healthy donors and cancer patients. Measured with immunoSEQ multiplex PCR; TCRdb has only the in-frame clones, and not every one. There are roughly 12,000 clones in the sample; roughly 94% occur only once, and 27% lies in the top ten. Material: PBMCs. The source is a man aged 65 to 79 with head and neck cancer.

The J gene is TRBJ1-4, the V gene TRBV7-9; D is perhaps TRBD1 (5 bases). The V gene's germline CDR1 is SEHNR and CDR2 FQNEAQ (reference sequence). V shed 3 bases and J shed 8 bases, with 16 bases lying between them. This CDR3 contains 15 residues. CDR3 in DNA: TGTGCCAGCAGCTTTACCGGGGGTCTTGGGGAAAAACTGTTTTTT. Protein product: CASSFTGGLGEKLFF.

The rearrangement uses TRBV27 and TRBJ2-5; possibly TRBD1 for D (6 bases). Trimming removed 6 bases at V and 2 bases at J, with 22 bases between. The CDR3 runs to 17 residues. From germline, CDR1 is MNHEY and CDR2 SMNVEV (reference sequence). Written as DNA, the CDR3 is TGTGCCAGCAGCCAGGGGAACGGGAATTTGTGGCAAGAGACCCAGTACTTC. It codes for CASSQGNGNLWQETQYF.

This chain joins TRBV6-6 and TRBJ2-5, with 10 bases that match TRBD2. The ends lost 7 bases at V and 5 bases at J; junction bases unmatched: 13. The CDR3 has 16 amino acids. Per germline, CDR1 MNHNY and CDR2 SVGAGI (reference sequence). The CDR3 here is CASTHWASGSHETQYF. CDR3 DNA sequence: TGTGCCAGCACCCACTGGGCTAGCGGGAGCCATGAGACCCAGTACTTC.

DNA for the CDR3: TGTGCCAGCAGCGTAGTGACAGCGACTGAAGCTTTCTTT. Amino acids: CASSVVTATEAFF. This sequence joins TRBV9 and TRBJ1-1; tentative D call: TRBD1 (5 bases). This CDR3 has 13 amino acids. In germline, CDR1 is SGDLS, CDR2 YYNGEE. The germline V and J ends were trimmed by 0 bases and 5 bases, with 8 bases remaining between them.

The chain joins TRBV5-4 to TRBJ2-5; TRBD1 aligns across 7 bases. V gave up 0 bases and J gave up 6 bases; unmatched junction bases: 5. The CDR3 is made up of 14 amino acids. Germline V gene lookup returns CDR1 SGHNT and CDR2 YYREEE (reference sequence). In DNA, the CDR3 is TGTGCCAGCAGCTTGGGGTACAGGGGTCAGACCCAGTACTTC. Amino acids: CASSLGYRGQTQYF.

This clone has just one count. The V and J genes are TRBV28 and TRBJ2-1; 8 nucleotides match TRBD2. V was clipped by 8 bases and J by 5 bases; unmatched bases: 5. The CDR3 length is 13 residues. The germline V gene encodes CDR1 MDHEN and CDR2 SYDVKM. This chain's CDR3 is CASAGGGHNEQFF. CDR3 in DNA: TGTGCCAGCGCGGGGGGAGGTCACAATGAGCAGTTCTTC. The whole variable domain, remainder taken from reference TRBV28 and TRBJ2-1, is DVKVTQSSRYLVKRTGEKVFLECVQDMDHENMFWYRQDPGLGLRLIYFSYDVKMKEKGDIPEGYSVSREKKERFSLILESASTNQTSMYLCASAGGGHNEQFFGPGTRLTVL.

V gene TRBV19 combines with J gene TRBJ1-2; 10 bases align to TRBD1. The CDR3 totals 14 residues. The V and J ends lost 7 bases and 5 bases, in that order; junction bases with no gene match: 7. CDR1 is LNHDA, CDR2 SQIVND, per germline (reference sequence). As DNA, the CDR3 is TGTGCCAGTAACCGGGACAGGGGTTGGTATGGCTACACCTTC. Its protein is CASNRDRGWYGYTF.

V is TRBV30 and J is TRBJ2-5; no reliable D call. Per the germline V gene, CDR1 is GTSNPN and CDR2 is SVGIG (reference sequence). The CDR3 spans 12 residues. Trimming stripped 0 bases from V and 4 bases from J, with 6 bases between. This chain's CDR3 is CAWSVSRETQYF. The CDR3 DNA reads as TGTGCCTGGAGTGTATCGAGAGAGACCCAGTACTTC.

The chain links TRBV1 to TRBJ2-7; the DNA was not used to check the table's D call, TRBD2. TRBV1 is assigned pseudogene status. This CDR3 is built from 9 residues. CDR3 residues: CTSPRGQYF. CDR3 in DNA: TGCACCAGCCCCCGAGGGCAGTACTTC.